This T cell receptor (beta chain) was identified in a study of beta chain features in type 1 diabetes. Notes on the study in general: HLA influence on TCRB rearrangement stayed unresolved here. Since sequencing was performed on cDNA, cells with high TCR expression could be over-represented. The study found moderately but significantly shorter TCRB CDR3s in all four CD4+ subsets of Type 1 diabetes patients.

The whole isolated RNA underwent reverse transcription, so sequencing captured expressed TCRB transcripts. Produced via immunoSEQ multiplex PCR; TCRdb's table is partial and in-frame only. Of 680,000 or so clones in the sample, around an eighth were seen once. With respect to this clone: Its antigen is not known.

Sequencing was performed on naive CD4+ T cells from blood. The sequence was collected from a young man with type 1 diabetes.

DNA of the CDR3: TGTGCCTGGAGTGTAAGGGACAGAAATAATTCACCCCTCCACTTT. Encoded protein: CAWSVRDRNNSPLHF. The chain links TRBV30 to TRBJ1-6; 7 nucleotides agree with TRBD1. The J segment lost 5 bases and the V segment lost 0 bases, leaving 4 bases of the junction unmatched. This CDR3 is built from 15 residues. The germline V gene encodes CDR1 GTSNPN and CDR2 SVGIG (reference sequence).